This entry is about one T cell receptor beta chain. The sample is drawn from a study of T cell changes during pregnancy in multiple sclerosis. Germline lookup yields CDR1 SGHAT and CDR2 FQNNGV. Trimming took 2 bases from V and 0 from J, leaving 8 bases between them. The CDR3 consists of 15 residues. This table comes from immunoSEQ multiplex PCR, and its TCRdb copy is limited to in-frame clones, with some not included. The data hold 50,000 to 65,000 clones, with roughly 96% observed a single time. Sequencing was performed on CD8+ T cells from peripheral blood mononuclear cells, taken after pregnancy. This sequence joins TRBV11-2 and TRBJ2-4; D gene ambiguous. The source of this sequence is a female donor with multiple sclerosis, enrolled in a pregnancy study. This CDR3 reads CASSLNALAKNIQYF. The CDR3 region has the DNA TGTGCCAGCAGCTTAAATGCGCTAGCCAAAAACATTCAGTACTTC.